This TCR beta chain is drawn from a study of blood T cell repertoires in COVID-19. Study in general: The origin of the acute and convalescent COVID-19 samples was the United States, Italy and Spain.

Seattle patients were enrolled while actively infected and followed longitudinally. In the source study's methods: Estimated nucleated cell counts came from reference gene primer amplification. Assay: immunoSEQ multiplex PCR; the TCRdb copy retains only in-frame clones and omits some. V, J and clone size are taken as reported in that table, and D and trimming were inferred from the DNA itself. The sample has about 200,000 clones, 85% seen once; the top ten hold 0.95%. Unmatched junction bases numbered 8, after V lost 4 bases and J lost 5 bases. The CDR3 is 15 amino acids. CDR1 is SGHRS and CDR2 is YFSETQ in the germline V gene.

Material for sequencing was peripheral blood. J is TRBJ2-1 and V is TRBV5-1; 8 bases match TRBD2. The source of this sequence is a man aged 60 to 75 with COVID-19, enrolled during active disease. The CDR3 sequence: CASSPTGTRNNEQFF. DNA for the CDR3: TGCGCCAGCAGCCCGACCGGGACTAGAAACAATGAGCAGTTCTTC.